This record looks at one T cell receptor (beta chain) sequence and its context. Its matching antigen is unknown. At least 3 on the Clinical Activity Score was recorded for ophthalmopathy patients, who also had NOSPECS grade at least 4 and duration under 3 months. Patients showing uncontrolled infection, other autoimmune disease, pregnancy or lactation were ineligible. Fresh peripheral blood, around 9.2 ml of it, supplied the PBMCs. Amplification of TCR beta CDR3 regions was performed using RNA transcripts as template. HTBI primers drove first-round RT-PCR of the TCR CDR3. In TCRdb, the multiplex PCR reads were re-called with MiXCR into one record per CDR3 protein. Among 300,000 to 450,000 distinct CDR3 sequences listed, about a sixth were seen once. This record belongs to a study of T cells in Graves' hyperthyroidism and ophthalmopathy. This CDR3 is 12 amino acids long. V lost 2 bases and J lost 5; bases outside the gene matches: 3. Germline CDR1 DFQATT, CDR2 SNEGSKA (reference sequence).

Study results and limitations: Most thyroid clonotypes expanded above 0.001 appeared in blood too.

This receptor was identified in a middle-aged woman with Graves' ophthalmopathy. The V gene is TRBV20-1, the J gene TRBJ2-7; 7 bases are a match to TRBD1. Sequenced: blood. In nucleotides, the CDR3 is TGCAGTGCTAGAAAAGGGGGCGACGAGCAGTACTTC. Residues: CSARKGGDEQYF.